This is a list of T cell receptor beta chains from one sample in a study of blood T cell repertoires in COVID-19. Assay used: immunoSEQ multiplex PCR; TCRdb lists only in-frame clones, some missing. The repertoire includes over 250,000 clones, roughly 86% of them detected once, and about 1% sits in the top ten. Sequencing was carried out using PBMCs or T cells enriched from blood (not recorded which). The source is a woman in her 30s who had recovered from COVID-19. Each CDR3 is given with its conserved first and last residue. A D gene is named only where the DNA matches it firmly. Expanded clones get a size class; other rows say once, few or many, or leave the size out.

>NA|TRBJ2-1|TRBD2|TRBV6-1
CASSEPGGVALNEQFF
TGTGCCAGCAGTGAACCTGGGGGGGTAGCGCTTAATGAGCAGTTCTTC
>NA|TRBJ1-1|TRBD1|TRBV2
CARQTGALNTEAFF
TGTGCCAGGCAGACAGGGGCGTTGAACACTGAAGCTTTCTTT
>once|TRBJ1-5|NA|TRBV28
CASSLDGGWQGQPQHF
TGTGCCAGCAGTTTAGATGGGGGCTGGCAAGGGCAGCCCCAGCATTTT
>NA|TRBJ2-7|TRBD2|TRBV20-1
CSASRGGKGHEQYF
TGCAGTGCTAGTCGGGGGGGGAAGGGCCACGAGCAGTACTTC
>NA|TRBJ2-7|NA|TRBV27
CASQIQGSNEQYF
TGTGCCAGCCAGATACAGGGTTCGAACGAGCAGTACTTC
>NA|TRBJ2-1|NA|TRBV27
CASSPLGGGVNNEQFF
TGTGCCAGCAGTCCCTTGGGCGGAGGGGTCAACAATGAGCAGTTCTTC
>NA|TRBJ2-3|NA|TRBV20-1
CSATGADTQYF
TGCAGTGCTACGGGAGCTGATACGCAGTATTTT
>NA|TRBJ2-7|NA|TRBV28
CASSAAGLLNYEQYF
TGTGCCAGCAGCGCCGCGGGACTTTTGAACTACGAGCAGTACTTC
>once|TRBJ2-3|TRBD2|TRBV7-3
CASSLEGGTRITTQYF
TGTGCCAGCAGCTTAGAGGGAGGGACTAGGATCACTACGCAGTATTTT
>NA|TRBJ2-7|TRBD1|TRBV7-8
CASSLPDREEEQYF
TGTGCCAGCAGCTTACCGGACAGGGAAGAGGAGCAGTACTTC
>NA|TRBJ2-5|TRBD2|TRBV11-2
CASSFVLAGGQETQYF
TGTGCCAGCAGCTTTGTACTAGCGGGGGGCCAAGAGACCCAGTACTTC
>NA|TRBJ2-7|NA|TRBV7-3
CASSQLPGSSYEQYF
TGTGCCAGCAGCCAACTCCCGGGGAGCTCCTACGAGCAGTACTTC
>NA|TRBJ2-5|NA|TRBV6-2/TRBV6-3
CASSYSGNQETQYF
TGTGCCAGCAGTTATAGCGGAAACCAAGAGACCCAGTACTTC
>NA|TRBJ2-7|NA|TRBV15
CATSAGSGDAVQYF
TGTGCCACTTCGGCAGGGTCGGGGGATGCCGTGCAGTACTTC
>once|TRBJ2-4|NA|TRBV11-3
CASRQGMGLAKNIQYF
TGTGCCAGCAGGCAGGGTATGGGACTAGCCAAAAACATTCAGTACTTC
>NA|TRBJ1-1|NA|TRBV3-1/TRBV3-2
CASSQDSTEAFF
TGTGCCAGCAGCCAAGATTCGACTGAAGCTTTCTTT
>NA|TRBJ2-1|NA|TRBV18
CASSPLPTSSYYNEQFF
TGTGCCAGCTCACCTCTTCCTACCTCGTCCTACTACAATGAGCAGTTCTTC
>NA|TRBJ1-2|TRBD1|TRBV30
CACLTGNYGYTF
TGTGCCTGCCTGACAGGGAACTATGGCTACACCTTC
>NA|TRBJ2-6|NA|TRBV29-1
CSAGLGSVLTF
TGCAGCGCCGGACTCGGGAGCGTCCTGACTTTC
>once|TRBJ1-2|TRBD1|TRBV7-9
CASTPRGQGINGYTF
TGTGCCAGCACCCCGAGGGGGCAGGGAATAAATGGCTACACCTTC
>NA|TRBJ2-1|TRBD2|TRBV18
CASSPGLADNEQFF
TGTGCCAGCTCACCAGGGCTAGCGGACAATGAGCAGTTCTTC
>NA|TRBJ1-6|TRBD1|TRBV19
CASSIVQGESPLHF
TGTGCCAGTAGTATAGTACAGGGGGAATCACCCCTCCACTTT
>NA|TRBJ2-3|TRBD2|TRBV10-3
CANLAGEGEDTQYF
TGTGCCAACTTAGCGGGAGAGGGGGAAGATACGCAGTATTTT
>NA|TRBJ2-3|TRBD1|TRBV5-6
CASSLGGGWGTDTQYF
TGTGCCAGCAGCTTGGGAGGGGGCTGGGGCACAGATACGCAGTATTTT
>once|TRBJ1-1|NA|TRBV7-9
CASSAPGGTEAFF
TGTGCCAGCAGCGCGCCGGGGGGCACTGAAGCTTTCTTT
>NA|TRBJ1-4|NA|TRBV5-1
CASSYTPVATNEKLFF
TGCGCCAGCAGCTATACACCAGTTGCAACTAATGAAAAACTGTTTTTT
>NA|TRBJ1-1|NA|TRBV5-4
CASSLIGVNTEAFF
TGTGCCAGCAGCCTTATAGGAGTAAACACTGAAGCTTTCTTT
>once|TRBJ1-2|NA|TRBV21-1
CASSSLDRGDGYTF
TGTGCCAGCAGCTCCCTGGACAGGGGAGATGGCTACACCTTC
>once|TRBJ2-3|TRBD2|TRBV6-1
CASSGPAGGLRVTDTQYF
TGTGCCAGCAGTGGGCCAGCGGGAGGGCTTCGGGTCACAGATACGCAGTATTTT
>NA|TRBJ1-2|TRBD1|TRBV4-1
CASSQDDRVGYGYTF
TGCGCCAGCAGCCAAGACGACAGGGTGGGCTATGGCTACACCTTC
>NA|TRBJ2-7|NA|TRBV24-1
CATSDPVASYEQYF
TGTGCCACCAGTGATCCCGTAGCGTCCTACGAGCAGTACTTC
>NA|TRBJ2-7|NA|TRBV27
CASSLLGWGGFRNEQYF
TGTGCCAGCAGTTTATTGGGGTGGGGAGGCTTTAGGAACGAGCAGTACTTC
>NA|TRBJ1-3|NA|TRBV9
CASSGHGVPSGNTIYF
TGTGCCAGCAGCGGCCACGGGGTACCCTCTGGAAACACCATATATTTT
>NA|TRBJ2-5|NA|TRBV7-2
CASSVGSSLQETQYF
TGTGCCAGCAGCGTAGGGTCTAGCCTCCAAGAGACCCAGTACTTC
>NA|TRBJ1-1|TRBD1|TRBV11-3
CASSLANRGIMATEAFF
TGTGCCAGCAGCTTAGCTAACAGGGGGATTATGGCGACTGAAGCTTTCTTT
>NA|TRBJ1-2|TRBD1|TRBV3-1/TRBV3-2
CASSQVSITHRGRVPPMYGYTF
TGTGCCAGCAGCCAAGTTTCCATAACCCACAGGGGGCGCGTTCCCCCCATGTATGGCTACACCTTC
>NA|TRBJ1-5|TRBD1|TRBV27
CASSSRAAVGQLHEPQHF
TGTGCCAGCAGTTCACGCGCCGCCGTGGGACAGCTTCACGAGCCCCAGCATTTT
>NA|TRBJ1-2|NA|TRBV7-9
CASSLDVRVYGYTF
TGTGCCAGCAGCTTAGACGTTCGCGTCTATGGCTACACCTTC
>NA|TRBJ1-2|NA|TRBV19
CASSFGPRANYGYTF
TGTGCCAGTAGTTTTGGGCCCAGGGCTAACTATGGCTACACCTTC
>NA|TRBJ1-6|TRBD1|TRBV19
CASSIGTGERSPLHF
TGTGCCAGTAGTATAGGTACAGGGGAGAGATCACCCCTCCACTTT
>NA|TRBJ1-5|NA|TRBV28
CASSLYRAVNNQPQHF
TGTGCCAGCAGTTTATACAGGGCCGTAAACAATCAGCCCCAGCATTTT
>NA|TRBJ2-2|NA|TRBV18
CASSVAVPNTGELFF
TGTGCCAGCTCAGTGGCCGTTCCGAACACCGGGGAGCTGTTTTTT
>NA|TRBJ2-3|NA|TRBV6-5
CASSYSTGGYYTQYF
TGTGCCAGCAGTTACTCGACTGGCGGCTATTATACGCAGTATTTT
>NA|TRBJ2-1|NA|TRBV29-1
CSVPASSYNEQFF
TGCAGCGTTCCAGCGTCCTCCTACAATGAGCAGTTCTTC
>NA|TRBJ2-1|TRBD1|TRBV9
CASSRQGALSSYNEQFF
TGTGCCAGCAGCAGACAGGGCGCCCTAAGCTCCTACAATGAGCAGTTCTTC
>NA|TRBJ2-7|NA|TRBV27
CASSSRGTGPYEQYF
TGTGCCAGCAGTTCCAGGGGAACAGGGCCCTACGAGCAGTACTTC
>NA|TRBJ2-7|TRBD1|TRBV10-1
CASSDKGQGAGEQYF
TGCGCCAGCAGTGATAAGGGACAGGGGGCGGGTGAGCAGTACTTC
>NA|TRBJ1-3|TRBD1|TRBV7-2
CASSADRGLYTIYF
TGTGCCAGCAGCGCGGACAGGGGGCTCTACACCATATATTTT
>NA|TRBJ2-1|NA|TRBV4-1
CASSQDRRRAVGNEQFF
TGCGCCAGCAGCCAAGATCGAAGGAGGGCTGTGGGGAATGAGCAGTTCTTC
>NA|TRBJ2-2|NA|TRBV7-6
CASSVARGGNSGELFF
TGTGCCAGCAGCGTTGCGAGGGGGGGAAACTCCGGGGAGCTGTTTTTT
>NA|TRBJ1-1|NA|TRBV7-3
CASSSRNTEAFF
TGTGCCAGCAGCTCCCGGAACACTGAAGCTTTCTTT
>once|TRBJ1-3|NA|TRBV7-6
CASSPSRSSGNTIYF
TGTGCCAGCAGCCCCAGCCGGAGCTCTGGAAACACCATATATTTT
>NA|TRBJ2-1|TRBD2|TRBV7-2
CASSLLLAGLISYNEQFF
TGTGCCAGCAGCTTATTACTAGCGGGACTTATCTCCTACAATGAGCAGTTCTTC
>NA|TRBJ2-2|TRBD1|TRBV18
CASSPISQGARLFF
TGTGCCAGCTCACCTATTTCACAGGGGGCAAGGCTGTTTTTT
>NA|TRBJ1-5|TRBD1|TRBV19
CASSTGTGGQPQHF
TGTGCCAGTAGTACCGGGACAGGGGGCCAGCCCCAGCATTTT
>NA|TRBJ1-1|NA|TRBV6-1
CASSEMGAEAFF
TGTGCCAGCAGTGAAATGGGAGCTGAAGCTTTCTTT
>NA|TRBJ2-1|TRBD2|TRBV7-6
CASSLGTSGGNNEQFF
TGTGCCAGCAGCTTAGGGACTAGCGGGGGGAACAATGAGCAGTTCTTC
>NA|TRBJ2-1|NA|TRBV28
CASSRGSSYNEQFF
TGTGCCAGCAGCAGAGGGTCCTCTTACAATGAGCAGTTCTTC
>NA|TRBJ2-1|NA|TRBV6-5
CASSYMGEQFF
TGTGCCAGCAGTTACATGGGCGAGCAGTTCTTC
>NA|TRBJ2-2|TRBD1|TRBV6-1
CASSERRGLPTGELFF
TGTGCCAGCAGTGAAAGAAGGGGGCTCCCTACCGGGGAGCTGTTTTTT